This entry lists 25 T cell receptor beta chains sequenced from one sample in a study of cytomegalovirus exposure and HLA in healthy donors (dated by TCRdb to about 2017). Libraries were made using the immunoSEQ multiplex PCR assay. For the multiplex PCR, a mixture combining 60 forward primers for TCR Vbeta segments and 13 reverse primers for TCR Jbeta segments was used. Not all clones reach the TCRdb copy of this immuneACCESS table, which keeps in-frame sequences only. Checked studies attribute under half of the gap to unresolved V genes and leave the rest unexplained. The sample records 90,000 to 100,000 clones, roughly 76% of which are singletons. The top ten clones comprise 2% to 2.5% of the sample. Source material: PBMCs. Receptors were obtained from a man aged 35-49 years in good health and CMV-seronegative.

V and J are TRBV5-1 and TRBJ2-4, with 9 bases that match TRBD1. Germline CDR1 reads SGHRS; CDR2 reads YFSETQ. J lost 8 bases, V lost 3 bases, and 9 bases had no gene match. The CDR3 runs to 15 residues. The DNA of the CDR3 is TGCGCCAGCAGCTCGGTCGGACAGGGGATTGACATTCAGTACTTC. It is translated as CASSSVGQGIDIQYF. The whole variable domain, remainder taken from reference TRBV5-1 and TRBJ2-4, is KAGVTQTPRYLIKTRGQQVTLSCSPISGHRSVSWYQQTPGQGLQFLFEYFSETQRNKGNFPGRFSGRQFSNSRSEMNVSTLELGDSALYLCASSSVGQGIDIQYFGAGTRLSVL.

The chain couples TRBV23-1 to TRBJ1-6; tentatively, D is TRBD1 (5 bases). TRBV23-1 is designated an ORF whose function remains uncertain. V lost 7 bases and J 0 bases, leaving 10 bases between the germline ends. The CDR3 consists of 15 residues. CDR3 residues: CASTTGGSYNSPLHF. As DNA, the CDR3 is TGCGCCAGCACCACGGGGGGCTCCTATAATTCACCCCTCCACTTT.

There are a few counts of this clone. The rearrangement joins TRBV29-1 to TRBJ1-5, with D possibly being TRBD1 (5 bases). The germline CDR1 and CDR2 sequences are SQVTM and ANQGSEA. The V end was cut by 4 bases, the J end by 1 base, with 14 bases between. The CDR3 consists of 15 residues. CDR3 in amino acids: CSVVFYGGSNQPQHF. Here the CDR3 DNA reads TGCAGCGTTGTTTTCTACGGGGGAAGCAATCAGCCCCAGCATTTT.

V and J are TRBV28 and TRBJ2-3; tentative D call: TRBD1 (5 bases). The CDR3 covers 14 residues. Trimming stripped 1 base from V and 6 bases from J, with 11 bases between. Germline V CDR1 and CDR2: MDHEN, SYDVKM. CDR3 nucleotides: TGTGCCAGCAGTTTATCCAGCAGGGTCGATACGCAGTATTTT. The encoded protein is CASSLSSRVDTQYF.

The count of this clone is one. The chain has TRBV7-2 and TRBJ1-4; D is undetermined. V lost 1 base to trimming and J lost 8 bases, with 11 bases between them. The CDR3 covers 14 residues. Germline loops: CDR1 SGHTA, CDR2 FQGNSA. The CDR3 region is CASSLGGGREKLFF. In nucleotides, the CDR3 is TGTGCCAGCAGCTTAGGAGGAGGGAGGGAAAAACTGTTTTTT.

The chain is built from TRBV5-4 and TRBJ2-1, with D tentatively TRBD2 (6 bases). Germline CDR1 and CDR2: SGHNT and YYREEE (reference sequence). The length of the CDR3 is 16 residues. The ends were cut back, 3 bases at V and 10 bases at J, with 23 bases in the middle. The CDR3 nucleotides are TGTGCCAGCAGCTCCTCCGGGACTCGAGAATTGAGCGAGCAGTTCTTC. This encodes CASSSSGTRELSEQFF.

The gene calls are TRBV29-1 and TRBJ2-3; TRBD2 matches 14 bases. Germline V gives CDR1 SQVTM, CDR2 ANQGSEA. CDR3 length: 20 amino acids. V gave up 0 bases and J gave up 6 bases; unmatched junction bases: 17. CDR3 protein: CSVEDAPGTSGSGSVDTQYF. The CDR3 DNA is TGCAGCGTTGAAGACGCGCCCGGGACTAGCGGGAGTGGGAGTGTTGATACGCAGTATTTT.

V is TRBV4-3 and J is TRBJ2-3, with D perhaps TRBD2 (5 bases). CDR1 and CDR2 (germline): LGHNA, YSLEER. This CDR3 is built from 17 residues. Trimming cost V 2 bases and J 4 bases, with 19 bases left between them. CDR3 coding DNA: TGCGCCAGCAGCCAAAGCTTTAGTGGGAGATGGGCAGATACGCAGTATTTT. It translates to CASSQSFSGRWADTQYF.

The count of this clone is one. The DNA of the CDR3 is TGTGCCAGCAGCCGGCGGGGGGGCCACTGGGAGACCCAGTACTTC. It translates to CASSRRGGHWETQYF. This sequence joins TRBV5-4 and TRBJ2-5; 9 bases line up with TRBD2. CDR1 and CDR2 (germline): SGHNT, YYREEE (reference sequence). This CDR3 region has 15 residues. V trimming: 4 bases; J trimming: 5 bases; junction bases outside the gene matches: 9. Drawing the rest from reference TRBV5-4 and TRBJ2-5, the complete variable domain is ETGVTQSPTHLIKTRGQQVTLRCSSQSGHNTVSWYQQALGQGPQFIFQYYREEENGRGNFPPRFSGLQFPNYSSELNVNALELDDSALYLCASSRRGGHWETQYFGPGTRLLVL.

V gene TRBV6-5 combines with J gene TRBJ2-7; possibly TRBD2 for D (6 bases). The CDR3 sequence is 15 residues long. Germline loops: CDR1 MNHEY, CDR2 SVGAGI. The V gene lost 5 bases and the J gene lost 2 bases, with 16 bases spanning the gap. The CDR3 region is CASSRLTEGTYEQYF. CDR3 bases: TGTGCCAGCAGTCGACTGACGGAGGGAACCTACGAGCAGTACTTC.

The chain joins TRBV27 to TRBJ2-7; D gene unclear. The length of the CDR3 is 13 residues. Trimming removed 8 bases at V and 5 bases at J, with 16 bases between. Germline CDR1 MNHEY, CDR2 SMNVEV (reference sequence). CDR3 in DNA: TGTGCCAGCGCCCCATCTAGAACCCACGAGCAGTACTTC. This gives the protein CASAPSRTHEQYF.

The rearrangement uses TRBV7-2 and TRBJ1-1; D is unresolved. The CDR3 spans 11 residues. Germline CDR1 SGHTA, CDR2 FQGNSA. Trimming took 5 bases from V and 4 from J, leaving 5 bases between them. In DNA, the CDR3 is TGTGCCAGCAGCGCTACCACTGAAGCTTTCTTT. It specifies CASSATTEAFF.

The chain carries TRBV9 and TRBJ2-3; TRBD2 matches at 10 bases. Unmatched junction bases numbered 7, after V lost 3 bases and J lost 0 bases. This CDR3 spans 17 amino acids. Per germline, CDR1 SGDLS and CDR2 YYNGEE. For the CDR3, the DNA is TGTGCCAGCAGCGCTAGCGGGGGCCCCACTAGCACAGATACGCAGTATTTT. Its protein product is CASSASGGPTSTDTQYF.

This clone was found a few times. The chain couples TRBV5-1 to TRBJ2-2, with a tentative D call TRBD1 (6 bases). The CDR3 spans 15 residues. Per germline, CDR1 SGHRS and CDR2 YFSETQ. V was pared by 4 bases and J by 2 bases, with 12 bases between. The CDR3 sequence: CASSLGAGNTGELFF. The DNA of the CDR3 is TGCGCCAGCAGCCTGGGGGCCGGTAACACCGGGGAGCTGTTTTTT.

The rearrangement links TRBV4-1 to TRBJ2-5, with 8 nucleotides matching TRBD1. With V trimmed by 0 bases and J by 5 bases, 11 bases remained unmatched. Germline-derived CDR1 and CDR2 are MGHRA and YSYEKL. This CDR3 contains 17 residues. This chain's CDR3 is CASSQEPSGGEGETQYF. DNA of the CDR3: TGCGCCAGCAGCCAAGAACCGTCAGGGGGCGAAGGGGAGACCCAGTACTTC.

Only a few counts were recorded for this clone. The rearrangement joins TRBV4-3 to TRBJ2-3; 10 bases match TRBD2. Germline CDR1 is LGHNA and CDR2 is YSLEER. V dropped 4 bases and J dropped 5; count of bases not matched to a gene: 6. This CDR3 spans 15 amino acids. In nucleotides, the CDR3 is TGCGCCAGCAGCCTAGAAGCGGGGGGGCTAGATACGCAGTATTTT. The encoded protein is CASSLEAGGLDTQYF.

The V and J genes are TRBV11-2 and TRBJ2-7; D is perhaps TRBD1 (6 bases). V lost 5 bases and J 0 bases, leaving 11 bases between the germline ends. Per germline, CDR1 SGHAT and CDR2 FQNNGV. The CDR3 spans 14 residues. The DNA of the CDR3 is TGTGCCAGCAGCGGACAGTCCAACTCCTACGAGCAGTACTTC. Its translation is CASSGQSNSYEQYF.

This clone showed up just once. The chain employs TRBV6-4 and TRBJ2-2; TRBD2 might be the D (6 bases). CDR3 length: 16 residues. CDR1 MRHNA and CDR2 SNTAGT come from the germline V gene. Trimming took off 6 bases at V and 4 bases at J, with 18 bases between the two ends. The CDR3, as DNA: TGTGCCAGCAGCAAGGAGGGGATGGCGGGCACCGGGGAGCTGTTTTTT. Residues: CASSKEGMAGTGELFF.

CDR3: CASTQVGGVTNTGELFF. The CDR3 bases are TGTGCCAGCACCCAAGTAGGGGGGGTTACGAACACCGGGGAGCTGTTTTTT. This rearrangement joins TRBV7-2 to TRBJ2-2, with a weak D call TRBD2 (7 bases). CDR3 length equals 17 residues. V lost 7 bases, J lost 0 bases, and 18 bases lay in between. The germline V gene has CDR1 SGHTA and CDR2 FQGNSA. Based on the CDR3 plus reference TRBV7-2 and TRBJ2-2, the full variable domain is GAGVSQSPSNKVTEKGKDVELRCDPISGHTALYWYRQSLGQGLEFLIYFQGNSAPDKSGLPSDRFSAERTGGSVSTLTIQRTQQEDSAVYLCASTQVGGVTNTGELFFGEGSRLTVL.

The rearrangement uses TRBV6-5 and TRBJ2-7, with 7 bases that match TRBD1. The CDR3 consists of 14 residues. Germline CDR1 and CDR2: MNHEY and SVGAGI. Germline trimming cut 4 bases from V and 2 bases from J; bases unmatched to any gene: 5. This CDR3 reads CASSFGTATYEQYF. CDR3 in DNA: TGTGCCAGCAGTTTTGGGACAGCGACCTACGAGCAGTACTTC.

The chain has TRBV27 and TRBJ2-5; TRBD2 agrees at 9 bases. The CDR3 is 14 amino acids. Trimming cost V 9 bases and J 4 bases; bases outside gene matches: 9. The germline CDR1 and CDR2 sequences are MNHEY and SMNVEV (reference sequence). CDR3 sequence (DNA): TGTGCCAGTGGGGTAGCGGGAGACCTAGAGACCCAGTACTTC. Encoded protein: CASGVAGDLETQYF.

This chain joins TRBV7-3 and TRBJ2-1, with TRBD1 matching over 7 bases. The CDR3 runs 13 residues. V lost 0 bases and J lost 7; bases outside the gene matches: 0. Germline assignment: CDR1 SGHTA and CDR2 FQGTGA. As DNA, the CDR3 is TGTGCCAGCAGCTTAACGGGACAGAATGAGCAGTTCTTC. It translates to CASSLTGQNEQFF.

V and J are TRBV6-1 and TRBJ1-5; D gene uncertain. Trimming pared 4 bases from V and 4 bases from J, leaving 11 bases between. CDR1 is MNHNS and CDR2 is SASEGT in the germline V gene. The CDR3 sequence is 14 residues long. The CDR3 bases are TGTGCCAGCAGTGTTTCGGGGTGGAATCAGCCCCAGCATTTT. It translates to CASSVSGWNQPQHF.

The genes are TRBV7-2 and TRBJ1-1; D uncertain. Trimming removed 3 bases at V and 0 bases at J, with 14 bases between. The CDR3 is made up of 16 amino acids. Looked up from germline, CDR1 is SGHTA and CDR2 is FQGNSA. DNA for the CDR3: TGTGCCAGCAGCTTCATGAACATACCCATGAACACTGAAGCTTTCTTT. It codes for CASSFMNIPMNTEAFF.

This sequence joins TRBV10-3 and TRBJ1-1; 9 bases fit TRBD1. Germline-derived CDR1 and CDR2 are ENHRY and SYGVKD. The length of the CDR3 is 14 residues. With V trimmed by 6 bases and J by 3 bases, 5 bases remained unmatched. The CDR3 sequence: CAIRGDRVDTEAFF. As DNA, the CDR3 is TGTGCCATCAGGGGGGACAGGGTTGACACTGAAGCTTTCTTT.